A single sample is the source of the 29 T cell receptor beta chains below, sequenced in a study of T cells after yellow fever vaccination. TCRdb independently ran MiXCR on the 5' RACE reads; one entry per CDR3 protein. Found here are about 310,000 distinct CDR3 sequences, around 4% of them singletons; the top ten hold 20% to 30%. The source was PBMCs, collected on the day of the yellow fever booster vaccination. These receptors originate from a man aged 18 to 30 who received the YFV17D yellow fever vaccine.

This clonotype was detected many times. The chain couples TRBV5-1 to TRBJ2-2, with TRBD1 as a possible D gene (5 bases). Trimming took 4 bases from V and 0 from J, leaving 10 bases between them. Germline lookup yields CDR1 SGHRS and CDR2 YFSETQ. The CDR3 loop spans 15 amino acids. The CDR3 is CASSHRQSNTGELFF. Here the CDR3 DNA reads TGCGCCAGCAGCCACCGACAGTCGAACACCGGGGAGCTGTTTTTT.

The chain recombines TRBV18 with TRBJ1-1; perhaps TRBD1 as D (6 bases). The CDR3 extends over 14 amino acids. Trimming stripped 8 bases from V and 0 bases from J, with 13 bases between. The germline CDR1 and CDR2 sequences are KGHSH and LQKENI. Written as DNA, the CDR3 is TGTGCCAGCGGGCCGGGGACACTGAACACTGAAGCTTTCTTT. Translation gives CASGPGTLNTEAFF.

This clonotype was observed a few times. V gene TRBV5-1 combines with J gene TRBJ2-3; TRBD2 matches at 11 bases. The CDR3 consists of 18 residues. V was clipped by 0 bases and J by 6 bases; unmatched bases: 12. Germline V CDR1 and CDR2: SGHRS, YFSETQ. CDR3 region: CASSLVSTSGGTADTQYF. In DNA, the CDR3 is TGCGCCAGCAGCTTGGTGTCAACTAGCGGGGGTACCGCGGATACGCAGTATTTT.

The chain has TRBV28 and TRBJ2-3, with D perhaps matching TRBD2 (6 bases). V gave up 6 bases and J gave up 6 bases, with 19 bases separating them. Germline V lookup: CDR1 MDHEN, CDR2 SYDVKM. The CDR3 runs to 15 residues. The CDR3 protein is CASSPRGVRGDTQYF. CDR3 coding DNA: TGTGCCAGCAGCCCCCGCGGGGTGAGAGGGGATACGCAGTATTTT.

This clonotype was recorded many times. The gene calls are TRBV12-3 or TRBV12-4 and TRBJ2-2; 7 bases map to TRBD1. This CDR3 region has 16 residues. The V gene end was trimmed by 6 bases and the J gene end by 4 bases; junction bases not matched to a gene: 11. CDR3: CASRRTGYIVTGELFF. In DNA, the CDR3 is TGTGCCAGCAGACGGACAGGCTATATTGTCACCGGGGAGCTGTTTTTT.

This clonotype was found a few times. The chain links TRBV3-2 to TRBJ2-1. TRBV3-2 is annotated as a pseudogene. The CDR3 contains 17 residues. The CDR3 region has the DNA TGTGCCAGCAGCCTCAGACCCCTTGTGGAGTCCTACAATGAGCAGTTCTTC. Translation gives CASSLRPLVESYNEQFF.

This clonotype has at least ten counts. J is TRBJ2-5 and V is TRBV7-9; a possible D gene is TRBD1 (6 bases). Trimming left V 5 bases short and J 7 bases short, with 20 bases between. CDR1 is SEHNR, CDR2 FQNEAQ, per germline (reference sequence). This CDR3 comprises 15 residues. CDR3 protein: CASSGGYVPVGTQYF. In nucleotides, the CDR3 is TGTGCCAGCAGCGGGGGCTACGTTCCCGTGGGGACCCAGTACTTC.

This clonotype was picked up many times. V gene TRBV11-3 combines with J gene TRBJ2-2; D is perhaps TRBD1 (6 bases). In germline, CDR1 is SGHNT, CDR2 YENEEA. This CDR3 is 17 amino acids long. V lost 1 base, J lost 0 bases, and 12 bases lay in between. The CDR3 is CASSLGDRFANTGELFF. For the CDR3, the DNA is TGTGCCAGCAGCTTAGGAGACAGGTTCGCGAACACCGGGGAGCTGTTTTTT.

This clonotype has more than one count but fewer than ten. The chain is built from TRBV6-2 or TRBV6-3 and TRBJ1-5; no reliable D call. This CDR3 spans 13 amino acids. The V end lost 6 bases, the J end lost 2 bases, and 8 bases lay between the germline ends. Per germline, CDR1 MNHEY and CDR2 SVGEGT. The CDR3 spells CASSPWGNQPQHF. As DNA, the CDR3 is TGTGCCAGCAGCCCCTGGGGCAATCAGCCCCAGCATTTT.

This clonotype showed up just a few times. The chain joins TRBV12-3 or TRBV12-4 to TRBJ2-1; 11 bases align to TRBD2. CDR3 length equals 15 residues. V was pared by 3 bases and J by 9 bases, with 7 bases of the junction left unmatched. The CDR3 is CASSLLSGGAGEQFF. The CDR3 nucleotides are TGTGCCAGCAGTTTGCTTAGCGGGGGGGCCGGTGAGCAGTTCTTC.

This clonotype was recorded many times. The chain carries TRBV4-1 and TRBJ2-7; tentatively, D is TRBD2 (6 bases). Germline V gene lookup returns CDR1 MGHRA and CDR2 YSYEKL. V shed 4 bases and J shed 4 bases, with 14 bases lying between them. CDR3 length: 14 residues. The CDR3: CASSPRPGAYEQYV. CDR3 coding DNA: TGCGCCAGCAGCCCTCGACCGGGAGCGTACGAGCAGTACGTC.

This clonotype was observed many times. The J gene is TRBJ1-1, the V gene TRBV5-1; 8 bases line up with TRBD1. V lost 2 bases and J lost 4; bases outside the gene matches: 4. In germline, CDR1 is SGHRS, CDR2 YFSETQ. The CDR3 has 14 amino acids. CDR3 bases: TGCGCCAGCAGCTTTGTTCAGGGGGCCACTGAAGCTTTCTTT. It codes for CASSFVQGATEAFF.

There are many counts of this clonotype. V is TRBV6-5 and J is TRBJ2-1, with a tentative D call TRBD2 (6 bases). The CDR3 has 12 residues. Germline V gene lookup returns CDR1 MNHEY and CDR2 SVGAGI. The V gene lost 5 bases and the J gene lost 10 bases, with 12 bases spanning the gap. The CDR3 DNA is TGTGCCAGCAGTCTTCCGGGGGACGAGCAGTTCTTC. It codes for CASSLPGDEQFF.

Note on this clonotype: The junction differs from germline at one of its ends, possibly a read error. This chain links TRBV14 with TRBJ1-1; D unresolved. The germline V gene encodes CDR1 SGHDN and CDR2 FVKESK. This CDR3 has 14 amino acids. CDR3 bases: TGTGCCAGCAGCCCGTGGACGGGGAACTCTGAAGCTTTCTTT. This sequence encodes CASSPWTGNSEAFF.

The J gene is TRBJ1-5, the V gene TRBV2, with D unclear. The CDR3 consists of 16 residues. Trimming removed 2 bases at V and 0 bases at J, with 11 bases between. Germline CDR1 SNHLY, CDR2 FYNNEI. The CDR3 nucleotides read TGTGCCAGCAGTGAAAGTTGGGGATATAGCAATCAGCCCCAGCATTTT. This codes for CASSESWGYSNQPQHF.

This clonotype has a count of ten or more. The chain joins TRBV7-9 to TRBJ2-7, with D unresolved. The CDR3 length is 13 residues. Trimming cost V 6 bases and J 3 bases, with 12 bases left between them. CDR1 and CDR2 (germline): SEHNR, FQNEAQ (reference sequence). CDR3 coding DNA: TGTGCCAGCAGACCGGTGGTGGTCTACGAGCAGTACTTC. This codes for CASRPVVVYEQYF.

The table lists this clonotype with many counts. This rearrangement joins TRBV7-2 to TRBJ1-1; D uncertain. This CDR3 has 16 residues. CDR1 SGHTA and CDR2 FQGNSA come from the germline V gene. V shed 3 bases and J shed 1 base, with 15 bases lying between them. The CDR3 DNA follows: TGTGCCAGCAGCTTTGTGTTTTTAGGGCCGAACACTGAAGCTTTCTTT. As protein: CASSFVFLGPNTEAFF.

This chain joins TRBV19 and TRBJ1-5; possibly TRBD1 for D (6 bases). The CDR3 covers 17 residues. The V gene's germline CDR1 is LNHDA and CDR2 SQIVND (reference sequence). Deletions cut 6 bases from V and 1 base from J, with 19 bases between. The CDR3: CASSRGQGRLSNQPQHF. The CDR3 nucleotides read TGTGCCAGTAGCCGAGGGCAGGGGAGGTTAAGCAATCAGCCCCAGCATTTT.

This clonotype has a count of ten or more. This rearrangement joins TRBV7-3 to TRBJ2-3, with TRBD2 matching over 7 bases. CDR3 size: 19 residues. V shed 5 bases and J 0 bases; nucleotides not matched to a gene: 17. The germline V gene encodes CDR1 SGHTA and CDR2 FQGTGA. The CDR3 DNA follows: TGTGCCAGCAGCCCAGAGCTAGGGAGGGGCCTTACTAGCACAGATACGCAGTATTTT. Its translation: CASSPELGRGLTSTDTQYF.

This clonotype came up many times. The chain recombines TRBV7-2 with TRBJ1-1, with unresolved D. Per germline, CDR1 SGHTA and CDR2 FQGNSA. Trimming removed 2 bases from V and 0 bases from J, with 10 bases in between. This CDR3 is 15 amino acids long. CDR3 in DNA: TGTGCCAGCAGCTTAAACTTTCTCTTGAACACTGAAGCTTTCTTT. Protein product: CASSLNFLLNTEAFF.

This clonotype was counted at least ten times. The rearrangement joins TRBV5-1 to TRBJ1-2, with D unclear. Per the germline V gene, CDR1 is SGHRS and CDR2 is YFSETQ. With 4 bases removed from V and 4 bases from J, the gap between germline ends came to 11 bases. The CDR3 is made up of 13 amino acids. The CDR3 spells CASSTSGAYGYTF. The DNA of the CDR3 is TGCGCCAGCAGCACGAGCGGCGCCTATGGCTACACCTTC.

This clonotype was counted at least ten times. The gene calls are TRBV5-1 and TRBJ2-5; D is unresolved. CDR1 SGHRS and CDR2 YFSETQ come from the germline V gene. The V gene lost 0 bases and the J gene lost 3 bases, with 12 bases spanning the gap. The CDR3 runs 15 residues. The CDR3 DNA reads as TGCGCCAGCAGCTTGGACCCACAAACCAAAGAGACCCAGTACTTC. This encodes CASSLDPQTKETQYF.

The chain recombines TRBV12-3 or TRBV12-4 with TRBJ2-7; perhaps D is TRBD1 or TRBD2 (5 bases each). Trimming took 6 bases from V and 2 from J, leaving 14 bases between them. The CDR3 has 14 amino acids. Here the CDR3 reads CASSREGPPYEQYF. In nucleotides, the CDR3 is TGTGCCAGCAGCCGAGAGGGACCACCCTACGAGCAGTACTTC.

CDR3 bases: TGTGCCTGGAGTGGGATGGGCGGCAATGAGCAGTTCTTC. Its translation is CAWSGMGGNEQFF. The chain links TRBV30 to TRBJ2-1; D not certain. Germline V lookup: CDR1 GTSNPN, CDR2 SVGIG (reference sequence). The CDR3 loop spans 13 amino acids. The V and J ends lost 1 base and 6 bases respectively, with 10 bases between them. Combining the CDR3 with reference TRBV30 and TRBJ2-1 gives the whole variable domain SQTIHQWPATLVQPVGSPLSLECTVEGTSNPNLYWYRQAAGRGLQLLFYSVGIGQISSEVPQNLSASRPQDRQFILSSKKLLLSDSGFYLCAWSGMGGNEQFFGPGTRLTVL.

This clonotype was counted ten times or more. The chain joins TRBV4-1 to TRBJ2-3; D may be TRBD1 (5 bases). V was cut by 1 base and J by 6 bases, with 17 bases left in between. The CDR3 is 16 amino acids. Germline CDR1 and CDR2: MGHRA and YSYEKL. CDR3 nucleotides: TGCGCCAGCAGCCAAGCAGTCCTGGGTTACAGGGATACGCAGTATTTT. As protein: CASSQAVLGYRDTQYF.

This clonotype was counted at least ten times. The J gene is TRBJ1-5, the V gene TRBV20-1, with 7 bases aligning to TRBD1. The V segment lost 6 bases and the J segment 7 bases; nucleotides outside the gene matches: 6. Germline loops: CDR1 DFQATT, CDR2 SNEGSKA (reference sequence). The CDR3 has 12 residues. The CDR3 here is CSARDRIQPQHF. The CDR3 DNA follows: TGCAGTGCCCGGGACAGAATACAGCCCCAGCATTTT.

Many counts were recorded for this clonotype. CDR3 bases: TGTGCCAGCAGTTATGGACAGGGGATGGAGCCCCAGCATTTT. It is translated as CASSYGQGMEPQHF. V and J are TRBV6-2 or TRBV6-3 and TRBJ1-5, with 9 bases fitting TRBD1. With 3 bases clipped from V and 8 bases from J, the junction kept 5 bases outside the gene matches. This CDR3 region has 14 residues. Germline V gene lookup returns CDR1 MNHEY and CDR2 SVGEGT.

Ten or more counts support this clonotype. The chain has TRBV5-1 and TRBJ2-7; 7 nucleotides agree with TRBD1. The germline V gene has CDR1 SGHRS and CDR2 YFSETQ. The CDR3 has 13 amino acids. V lost 6 bases to trimming and J lost 7 bases; unmatched junction nucleotides: 10. For the CDR3, the DNA is TGCGCCAGCAAACCAGGGGGTTCGTGGGAGCAGTACTTC. Amino acids: CASKPGGSWEQYF.

This clonotype has more than one count but fewer than ten. The genes are TRBV28 and TRBJ2-1; unclear D gene. The CDR3 has 14 residues. The germline V and J ends were trimmed by 8 bases and 8 bases, with 19 bases remaining between them. Germline lookup yields CDR1 MDHEN and CDR2 SYDVKM. CDR3 protein: CASSRRPYGDEQFF. CDR3 coding DNA: TGTGCCAGCTCAAGAAGACCTTATGGGGATGAGCAGTTCTTC.